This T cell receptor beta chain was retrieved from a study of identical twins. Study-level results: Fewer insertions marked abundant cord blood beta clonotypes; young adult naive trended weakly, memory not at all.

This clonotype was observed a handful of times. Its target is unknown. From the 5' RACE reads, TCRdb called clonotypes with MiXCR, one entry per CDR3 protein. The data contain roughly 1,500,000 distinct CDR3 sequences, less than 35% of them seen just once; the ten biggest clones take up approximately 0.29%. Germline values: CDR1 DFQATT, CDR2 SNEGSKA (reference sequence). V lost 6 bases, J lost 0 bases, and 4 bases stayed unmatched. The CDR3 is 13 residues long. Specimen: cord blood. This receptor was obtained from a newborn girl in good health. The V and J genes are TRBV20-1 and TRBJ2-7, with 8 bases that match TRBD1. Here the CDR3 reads CSAWTGHSYEQYF. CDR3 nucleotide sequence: TGCAGTGCATGGACAGGGCACTCCTACGAGCAGTACTTC.